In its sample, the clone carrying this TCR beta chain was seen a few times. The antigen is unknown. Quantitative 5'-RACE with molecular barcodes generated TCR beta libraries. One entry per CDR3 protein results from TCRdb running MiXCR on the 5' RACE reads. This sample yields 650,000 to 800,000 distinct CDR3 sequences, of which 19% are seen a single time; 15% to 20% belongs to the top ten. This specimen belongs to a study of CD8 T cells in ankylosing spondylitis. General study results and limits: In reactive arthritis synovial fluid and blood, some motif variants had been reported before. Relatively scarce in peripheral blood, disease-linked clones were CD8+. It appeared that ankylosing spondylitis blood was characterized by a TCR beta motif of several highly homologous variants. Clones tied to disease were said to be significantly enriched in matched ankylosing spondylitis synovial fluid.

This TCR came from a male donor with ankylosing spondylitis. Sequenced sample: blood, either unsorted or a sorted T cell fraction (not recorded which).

The CDR3: CSASKRGRLTYNEQFF. In DNA, the CDR3 is TGCAGTGCTAGTAAGCGGGGCAGGCTAACCTACAATGAGCAGTTCTTC. The chain couples TRBV20-1 to TRBJ2-1; TRBD2 matches 7 bases. Losses at the gene ends were 3 bases for V and 2 bases for J; bases not matched to a gene: 10. CDR1 and CDR2 (germline): DFQATT, SNEGSKA (reference sequence). The CDR3 spans 16 residues.